This T cell receptor (beta chain) was captured in a study of T cell responses to AZD1222 COVID-19 vaccine. Overall study results and limits: Spike as a whole was targeted by vaccine-associated CD4 TCRs, dominant at 160-218 and 743-854. Baseline seropositives among AZD1222 recipients totaled only 5 to 7.

As for this clone: Its antigen remains unknown.

The CDR3 has 16 amino acids. In germline, CDR1 is SGHVS, CDR2 FQNEAQ. J was trimmed by 7 bases and V by 1 base; bases with no gene match: 9. The repertoire was sequenced with immunoSEQ multiplex PCR; TCRdb's copy has only in-frame clones and lacks some. The sample holds about 140,000 clones, over 90% seen once. The sample was peripheral blood, taken 28 days after the second AZD1222 dose. The receptor comes from an adult who received the AZD1222 COVID-19 vaccine. The chain has TRBV7-8 and TRBJ2-5; 10 bases map to TRBD1. The CDR3 bases are TGTGCCAGCAGCTTAGAACTGAGGGACAGGGGTGTGACCCAGTACTTC. Translated: CASSLELRDRGVTQYF.